This TCR beta chain was captured in a study of type 1 and type 2 diabetes patients. Turning to the study itself: CD4+ or CD8+ T cells were positively selected from PBMCs with microbeads.

The V and J ends lost 7 bases and 4 bases respectively, with 19 bases between them. The CDR3 contains 15 residues. Per the germline V gene, CDR1 is MNHNY and CDR2 is SVGAGI (reference sequence). Study-wide results and caveats: Type 2 diabetes repertoires were more diverse than type 1 diabetes repertoires.

Note on this clonotype: Its antigen is as yet unknown.

Genomic DNA was the PCR template. The TCR beta CDR3 region was amplified using 30 forward and 13 reverse primers. Each CDR3 protein gets one entry after TCRdb re-called the multiplex PCR reads with MiXCR. Of 250,000 to 300,000 distinct CDR3 sequences detected, around 47% appear once; the ten largest clones hold roughly 13%. Material: peripheral blood mononuclear cells (PBMCs). The rearrangement joins TRBV6-6 to TRBJ1-2, with D maybe TRBD1 (5 bases). This clonotype originated in a man in his late teens or twenties with type 2 diabetes. As DNA, the CDR3 is TGTGCCAGCATCGCGTCAGGCAGGGCTACCTATGGCTACACCTTC. Amino acid sequence: CASIASGRATYGYTF.